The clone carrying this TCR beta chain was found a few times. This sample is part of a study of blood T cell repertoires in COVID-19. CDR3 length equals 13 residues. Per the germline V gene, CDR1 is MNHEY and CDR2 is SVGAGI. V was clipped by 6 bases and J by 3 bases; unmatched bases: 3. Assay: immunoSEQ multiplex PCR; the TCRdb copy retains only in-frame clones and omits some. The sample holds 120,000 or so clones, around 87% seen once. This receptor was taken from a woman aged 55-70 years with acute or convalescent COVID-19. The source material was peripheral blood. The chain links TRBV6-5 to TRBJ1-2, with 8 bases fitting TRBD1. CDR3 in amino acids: CASSPTGDYGYTF. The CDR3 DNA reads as TGTGCCAGCAGCCCGACAGGGGACTATGGCTACACCTTC.